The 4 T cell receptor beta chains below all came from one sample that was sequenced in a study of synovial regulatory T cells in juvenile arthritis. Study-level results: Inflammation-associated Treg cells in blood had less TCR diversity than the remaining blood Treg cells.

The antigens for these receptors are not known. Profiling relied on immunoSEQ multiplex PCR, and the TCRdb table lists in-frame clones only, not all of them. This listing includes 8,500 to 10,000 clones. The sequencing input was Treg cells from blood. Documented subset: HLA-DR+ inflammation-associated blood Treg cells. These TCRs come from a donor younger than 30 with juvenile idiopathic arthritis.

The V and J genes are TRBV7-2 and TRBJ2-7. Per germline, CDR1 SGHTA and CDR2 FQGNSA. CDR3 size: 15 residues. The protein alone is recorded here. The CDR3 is CASSLQVGDPYEQYF.

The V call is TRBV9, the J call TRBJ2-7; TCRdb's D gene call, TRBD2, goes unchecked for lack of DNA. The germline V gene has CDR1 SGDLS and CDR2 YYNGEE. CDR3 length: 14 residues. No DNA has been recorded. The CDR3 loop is CASSVDWSSYEQYF.

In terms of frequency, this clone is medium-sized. CDR3 loop: CASSWDRNDVLTF. V and J are TRBV7-7 and TRBJ2-6; TCRdb names TRBD1, which stays unverified in the absence of DNA. Germline assignment: CDR1 SSHAT and CDR2 FNYEAQ (reference sequence). The CDR3 is made up of 13 amino acids. This entry has no DNA.

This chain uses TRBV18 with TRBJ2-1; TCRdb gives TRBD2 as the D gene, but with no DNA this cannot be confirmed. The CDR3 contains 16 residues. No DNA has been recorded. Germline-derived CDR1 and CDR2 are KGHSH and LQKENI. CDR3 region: CASKGLAGGLYNEQLF.